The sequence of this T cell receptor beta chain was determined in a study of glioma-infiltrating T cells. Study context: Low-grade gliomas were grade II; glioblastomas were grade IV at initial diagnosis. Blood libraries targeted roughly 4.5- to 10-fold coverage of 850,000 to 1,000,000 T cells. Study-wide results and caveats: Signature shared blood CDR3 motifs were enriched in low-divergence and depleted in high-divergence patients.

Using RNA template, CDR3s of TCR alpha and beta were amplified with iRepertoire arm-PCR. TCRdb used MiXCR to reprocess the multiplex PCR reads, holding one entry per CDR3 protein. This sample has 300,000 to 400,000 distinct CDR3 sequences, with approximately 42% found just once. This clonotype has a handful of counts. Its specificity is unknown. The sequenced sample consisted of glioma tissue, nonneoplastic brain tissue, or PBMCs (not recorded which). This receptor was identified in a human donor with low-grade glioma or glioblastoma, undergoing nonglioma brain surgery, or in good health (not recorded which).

The DNA of the CDR3 is TGCAGTGCTAGAGTTGAGGCTAGCGGAACCCAAGAGACCCAGTACTTC. Translated, it gives CSARVEASGTQETQYF. V gene TRBV20-1 combines with J gene TRBJ2-5; 7 bases are shared with TRBD2. V shed 1 base, J shed 1 base, and the junction held 9 bases outside the gene matches. This CDR3 has 16 residues. Germline V gene data show CDR1 as DFQATT and CDR2 as SNEGSKA (reference sequence).